These 10 T cell receptor beta chains were all obtained from the same sample, sequenced in a study of metastatic and nonmetastatic thyroid tumors (dated by TCRdb to 2020 to 2021). The library was obtained by PCR. Sequenced on an Illumina HiSeq 4000. TCRdb applied fastp at Q25 and MiXCR to the public reads, then kept only in-frame beta chains. The sample table contains under 20,000 clones; only one count was recorded for roughly 17% of them. The top ten clonotypes cover around a sixth of the sample. None of the patients had been given any treatment before thyroid surgery. The source material was blood. The receptors come from a male donor with papillary thyroid cancer or a benign thyroid nodule (not recorded which). Some clones in this sample may be carry-over from other donors' samples.

This clone was seen at least ten times. The chain joins TRBV4-1 to TRBJ2-3, with a tentative D call TRBD1 (6 bases). The germline CDR1 and CDR2 sequences are MGHRA and YSYEKL. There are 14 residues in the CDR3. V lost 3 bases, J lost 2 bases, and 9 bases lay in between. The CDR3 sequence: CASSQGHFTDTQYF. CDR3 in DNA: TGCGCCAGCAGCCAGGGACATTTCACAGATACGCAGTATTTT.

This clone was seen many times. Compared with germline, one end of the junction differs, possibly owing to a read error. The chain is built from TRBV6-1 and TRBJ2-3; 8 bases align to TRBD2. This CDR3 is built from 16 residues. Germline V gives CDR1 MNHNS, CDR2 SASEGT. CDR3 coding DNA: TGTGCCAGCAGCGCTCAGGGACTAGATTCGGCAGATGCGCAGTATTTT. Amino acids: CASSAQGLDSADAQYF.

This clone was recorded at least ten times. This chain connects TRBV7-3 to TRBJ1-1; no reliable D call. Trimming left V 4 bases short and J 3 bases short, with 9 bases between. The CDR3 runs 13 residues. Germline values: CDR1 SGHTA, CDR2 FQGTGA. The CDR3, as DNA: TGTGCCAGCAGCTCCCAAGGTGACACTGAAGCTTTCTTT. Its translation: CASSSQGDTEAFF. The whole variable domain, remainder taken from reference TRBV7-3 and TRBJ1-1, is GAGVSQTPSNKVTEKGKYVELRCDPISGHTALYWYRQSLGQGPEFLIYFQGTGAADDSGLPNDRFFAVRPEGSVSTLKIQRTERGDSAVYLCASSSQGDTEAFFGQGTRLTVV.

This clone has a handful of counts. CDR3 sequence reads: CASRAGTGSLNTDTQYF. CDR3 nucleotides: TGTGCCAGCAGGGCCGGGACAGGTTCCCTGAACACAGATACGCAGTATTTT. The chain is built from TRBV28 and TRBJ2-3, with TRBD1 matching over 8 bases. The CDR3 extends over 17 amino acids. V dropped 6 bases and J dropped 2; count of bases not matched to a gene: 13. The germline CDR1 and CDR2 sequences are MDHEN and SYDVKM.

This clone was recorded many times. DNA of the CDR3: TGTGCCAGCAGCCCAGGGGCCGGCGCCGCAGATACGCAGTATTTT. Translated, it gives CASSPGAGAADTQYF. The chain couples TRBV7-9 to TRBJ2-3, with D possibly matching TRBD1 (6 bases). The ends were cut back, 5 bases at V and 4 bases at J, with 16 bases in the middle. The CDR3 is 15 amino acids. Germline values: CDR1 SEHNR, CDR2 FQNEAQ (reference sequence).

This clone was picked up many times. This chain uses TRBV7-9 with TRBJ1-2, with D maybe TRBD1 (5 bases). The CDR3 covers 15 residues. Germline V lookup: CDR1 SEHNR, CDR2 FQNEAQ (reference sequence). V was trimmed by 5 bases and J by 1 base, leaving 14 bases between them. The CDR3, as DNA: TGTGCCAGCAGCAAGTCCGGGGCACTTAACTATGGCTACACCTTC. Amino acid sequence: CASSKSGALNYGYTF.

There are many counts of this clone. V is TRBV11-3 and J is TRBJ2-1; 7 bases agree with TRBD2. Germline values: CDR1 SGHNT, CDR2 YENEEA. Unmatched junction bases numbered 18, after V lost 5 bases and J lost 8 bases. The CDR3 loop spans 17 amino acids. The CDR3 nucleotides read TGTGCCAGCAGCCTGAAAAGCGAGCGGGAATGGGTATATGAGCAGTTCTTC. Its translation: CASSLKSEREWVYEQFF.

This clone has ten or more counts. The rearrangement links TRBV25-1 to TRBJ1-2; D is unresolved. The V gene lost 3 bases and the J gene lost 10 bases, with 18 bases spanning the gap. This CDR3 comprises 14 residues. CDR1 and CDR2 (germline): MGHDK, SYGVNS. CDR3 DNA sequence: TGTGCCAGCAGTGACTCCATTCTGGGGTGGTTCTACACCTTC. This codes for CASSDSILGWFYTF.

This rearrangement joins TRBV6-1 to TRBJ1-2; D might be TRBD1 (5 bases). This CDR3 is 15 amino acids long. The germline gives CDR1 MNHNS, CDR2 SASEGT. The V end lost 6 bases, the J end lost 1 base, and 15 bases lay between the germline ends. This chain's CDR3 is CASRRWAGDNYGYTF. CDR3 in DNA: TGTGCCAGCAGGAGATGGGCGGGGGATAACTATGGCTACACCTTC.

This clone was picked up many times. This chain links TRBV15 with TRBJ1-4; 7 nucleotides match TRBD1. The CDR3 loop spans 15 amino acids. V lost 3 bases and J lost 7; bases outside the gene matches: 8. Per the germline V gene, CDR1 is LNHNV and CDR2 is YYDKDF (reference sequence). CDR3 sequence reads: CATSSTGARSEKLFF. CDR3 nucleotides: TGTGCCACCAGCAGCACAGGGGCAAGAAGTGAAAAACTGTTTTTT.